A single sample gave rise to the 25 T cell receptor beta chains below, sequenced in a study of T-cell memory formation after mild COVID-19. TCRdb itself ran the 5' RACE reads through MiXCR, one entry per CDR3 protein. The sample holds more than 300,000 distinct CDR3 sequences, around an eighth seen once. Sequenced: PBMCs or a T cell subset sorted from them (not recorded which). Receptors were obtained from a man aged 18 to 35 who had mild COVID-19 (a few samples of this study predate the infection). Cell type and time point are not known.

This clonotype has just a few counts. The chain uses TRBV30 and TRBJ1-1, with D perhaps matching TRBD1 (5 bases). The CDR3 has 14 amino acids. V dropped 2 bases and J dropped 0 bases, with 10 bases sitting between them. Looked up from germline, CDR1 is GTSNPN and CDR2 is SVGIG (reference sequence). The CDR3 DNA is TGTGCCTGGAGTTGGGGGTGGGTGAACACTGAAGCTTTCTTT. This codes for CAWSWGWVNTEAFF.

This clonotype was seen more than once but under ten times. V gene TRBV20-1 combines with J gene TRBJ2-1; 12 nucleotides match TRBD2. V was clipped by 7 bases and J by 8 bases; unmatched bases: 9. The length of the CDR3 is 14 residues. Looked up from germline, CDR1 is DFQATT and CDR2 is SNEGSKA (reference sequence). CDR3 DNA: TGCAGTGGAGCCAACCCTAGCGGGGGGGATGAGCAGTTCTTC. It encodes CSGANPSGGDEQFF.

V and J are TRBV29-1 and TRBJ1-1; D is uncertain. Germline V gene sequence: CDR1 SQVTM, CDR2 ANQGSEA. Trimming removed 3 bases at V and 4 bases at J, with 15 bases between. This CDR3 has 14 amino acids. This CDR3 reads CSVDATGFGTEAFF. The CDR3 DNA follows: TGCAGCGTTGACGCAACCGGGTTTGGCACTGAAGCTTTCTTT.

This clonotype was detected only a few times. CDR3 residues: CASSPQGGNEKLFF. The CDR3 coding sequence is TGTGCCAGCAGTCCGCAGGGTGGGAATGAAAAACTGTTTTTT. The chain is built from TRBV28 and TRBJ1-4; D might be TRBD1 (5 bases). V gave up 5 bases and J gave up 5 bases, with 12 bases separating them. This CDR3 is built from 14 residues. Looked up from germline, CDR1 is MDHEN and CDR2 is SYDVKM.

This clonotype has ten or more counts. This chain connects TRBV12-3 or TRBV12-4 to TRBJ1-1; 9 bases line up with TRBD1. The CDR3 runs to 15 residues. Trimming at V came to 6 bases and at J to 4 bases, leaving 9 bases not matched to a gene. The DNA for the CDR3 is TGTGCCAGCAGCATGACAGGGGGTGCGTTCACTGAAGCTTTCTTT. This encodes CASSMTGGAFTEAFF.

The chain links TRBV20-1 to TRBJ2-2, with D possibly TRBD1 on 5 matching bases. The CDR3 covers 14 residues. Trimming stripped 0 bases from V and 4 bases from J, with 9 bases between. Per germline, CDR1 DFQATT and CDR2 SNEGSKA (reference sequence). The CDR3 DNA sequence: TGCAGTGCTAGAGATCAGGGCTCCACCGGGGAGCTGTTTTTT. Its protein product is CSARDQGSTGELFF.

This clonotype came up many times. This chain joins TRBV6-6 and TRBJ1-6; D might be TRBD1 (6 bases). The CDR3 has 13 residues. Trimming cost V 4 bases and J 7 bases, with 8 bases left between them. Germline V gene lookup returns CDR1 MNHNY and CDR2 SVGAGI (reference sequence). The CDR3 nucleotides read TGTGCCAGCAGTTCAGGGGCAAATTCACCCCTCCACTTT. Translation gives CASSSGANSPLHF.

CDR3 loop: CASSHQGKKAGELFF. CDR3 bases: TGTGCCAGCAGCCATCAGGGGAAGAAGGCCGGGGAGCTGTTTTTT. V is TRBV7-2 and J is TRBJ2-2, with a weak D call TRBD1 (6 bases). This CDR3 is built from 15 residues. Germline CDR1 SGHTA, CDR2 FQGNSA. V was trimmed by 5 bases and J by 6 bases, leaving 16 bases between them.

The chain carries TRBV5-1 and TRBJ2-3; 11 bases fit TRBD1. Germline V CDR1 and CDR2: SGHRS, YFSETQ. The CDR3 is 16 residues long. V dropped 4 bases and J dropped 6; count of bases not matched to a gene: 10. CDR3 loop: CASSPGQGARRDTQYF. In DNA form, the CDR3 reads TGCGCCAGCAGCCCCGGACAGGGGGCGCGCCGCGATACGCAGTATTTT.

This clonotype was seen a few times. The chain links TRBV4-1 to TRBJ2-7; 7 bases agree with TRBD1. The CDR3 runs to 16 residues. Trimming at V came to 1 base and at J to 3 bases, leaving 9 bases not matched to a gene. CDR1 and CDR2 (germline): MGHRA, YSYEKL. The chain's CDR3 is CASSQGPQGSFYEQYF. The CDR3 bases are TGCGCCAGCAGCCAAGGCCCACAGGGGAGTTTCTACGAGCAGTACTTC.

This sequence joins TRBV11-2 and TRBJ1-4; D unclear. The CDR3 runs to 13 residues. Germline CDR1 is SGHAT and CDR2 is FQNNGV. V was pared by 5 bases and J by 7 bases, with 11 bases between. Written as DNA, the CDR3 is TGTGCCAGCAGCCCCCGTGCCTCTGAAAAACTGTTTTTT. Translated, it gives CASSPRASEKLFF.

This clonotype was seen a few times. V usage is TRBV20-1 and J usage is TRBJ2-3; possibly TRBD1 for D (5 bases). The germline CDR1 and CDR2 sequences are DFQATT and SNEGSKA (reference sequence). The CDR3 runs to 14 residues. With 2 bases removed from V and 1 base from J, the gap between germline ends came to 10 bases. The CDR3: CSARPQGGTDTQYF. The CDR3 DNA follows: TGCAGTGCTAGACCGCAGGGTGGCACAGATACGCAGTATTTT.

This clonotype showed up many times. The gene calls are TRBV7-2 and TRBJ2-5, with 7 nucleotides matching TRBD2. Trimming cost V 5 bases and J 4 bases; bases outside gene matches: 10. The CDR3 contains 15 residues. Germline CDR1 SGHTA, CDR2 FQGNSA. CDR3 DNA: TGTGCCAGCAGCCCGGGGGGAGTATCGGGAGAGACCCAGTACTTC. It is translated as CASSPGGVSGETQYF.

The chain links TRBV5-1 to TRBJ1-1; tentatively, D is TRBD1 (5 bases). V lost 0 bases and J 6 bases, leaving 18 bases between the germline ends. The CDR3 consists of 16 residues. The germline V gene encodes CDR1 SGHRS and CDR2 YFSETQ. CDR3 amino acids: CASSLGGVVKGPEAFF. The CDR3 DNA follows: TGCGCCAGCAGCTTGGGGGGGGTGGTAAAGGGACCTGAAGCTTTCTTT.

This clonotype turned up a few times. This CDR3 reads CASSFDSGGVYGYTF. The CDR3 bases are TGTGCCAGCAGCTTCGACTCAGGGGGAGTCTATGGCTACACCTTC. The chain couples TRBV12-3 or TRBV12-4 to TRBJ1-2; 7 positions agree with TRBD1. The CDR3 is 15 residues long. V gave up 6 bases and J gave up 4 bases; unmatched junction bases: 11.

This clonotype turned up a few times. The chain couples TRBV5-1 to TRBJ2-2; D gene unclear. Trimming took off 4 bases at V and 0 bases at J, with 7 bases between the two ends. Germline-derived CDR1 and CDR2 are SGHRS and YFSETQ. The CDR3 consists of 14 residues. In nucleotides, the CDR3 is TGCGCCAGCAGCCAAGCCTCGAACACCGGGGAGCTGTTTTTT. This codes for CASSQASNTGELFF. The entire variable domain, with the rest obtained from reference TRBV5-1 and TRBJ2-2, is as follows: KAGVTQTPRYLIKTRGQQVTLSCSPISGHRSVSWYQQTPGQGLQFLFEYFSETQRNKGNFPGRFSGRQFSNSRSEMNVSTLELGDSALYLCASSQASNTGELFFGEGSRLTVL.

This clonotype has a handful of counts. The rearrangement links TRBV6-6 to TRBJ1-5; TRBD1 might be the D (5 bases). This CDR3 spans 18 amino acids. Trimming removed 3 bases from V and 6 bases from J, with 24 bases in between. Germline V CDR1 and CDR2: MNHNY, SVGAGI (reference sequence). The CDR3 loop is CASSYRQGWSSRPQPQHF. Written as DNA, the CDR3 is TGTGCCAGCAGTTATCGGCAGGGATGGAGCTCGAGGCCTCAGCCCCAGCATTTT.

This clonotype was seen only a few times. This CDR3 is CSAKAANYEQYV. The CDR3 DNA follows: TGCAGTGCCAAGGCGGCTAACTACGAGCAGTACGTC. The V gene is TRBV20-1, the J gene TRBJ2-7; D call uncertain. The CDR3 contains 12 residues. Trimming removed 6 bases from V and 3 bases from J, with 12 bases in between. Germline V CDR1 and CDR2: DFQATT, SNEGSKA (reference sequence).

The gene calls are TRBV18 and TRBJ2-1; D is undetermined. Per germline, CDR1 KGHSH and CDR2 LQKENI. Trimming removed 1 base from V and 8 bases from J, with 3 bases in between. The CDR3 is 11 amino acids. The CDR3 coding sequence is TGTGCCAGCTCACCACTGGATGAGCAGTTCTTC. Translated: CASSPLDEQFF.

This clonotype occurred many times. The chain joins TRBV5-8 to TRBJ2-1, with D unclear. The CDR3 has 14 amino acids. Looked up from germline, CDR1 is SGHTS and CDR2 is YDEGEE. Trimming removed 0 bases at V and 7 bases at J, with 11 bases between. CDR3 residues: CASSLGPLSNEQFF. The CDR3 nucleotides read TGTGCCAGCAGCTTGGGGCCGCTTAGTAATGAGCAGTTCTTC.

This clonotype appeared a few times. The V and J genes are TRBV7-9 and TRBJ2-7; the match to TRBD2 covers 10 bases. CDR3 length: 15 residues. Germline V lookup: CDR1 SEHNR, CDR2 FQNEAQ (reference sequence). V gave up 3 bases and J gave up 7 bases; unmatched junction bases: 9. Written as DNA, the CDR3 is TGTGCCAGCAGCTTTTCTACTAGCGGGGCCCATGAGCAGTACTTC. It encodes CASSFSTSGAHEQYF.

This clonotype occurred many times. The chain is built from TRBV20-1 and TRBJ1-3; possibly TRBD1 for D (5 bases). V lost 4 bases and J lost 2, with 15 bases in between. Germline V gene sequence: CDR1 DFQATT, CDR2 SNEGSKA (reference sequence). The CDR3 spans 15 residues. CDR3 amino acids: CSATDIEFTGNTIYF. CDR3 nucleotides: TGCAGTGCTACGGACATCGAATTTACTGGAAACACCATATATTTT.

The sample holds a few counts of this clonotype. The V gene is TRBV6-5, the J gene TRBJ1-2; maybe TRBD1 (5 bases). The CDR3 spans 15 residues. The V end lost 8 bases, the J end lost 1 base, and 17 bases lay between the germline ends. The germline V gene has CDR1 MNHEY and CDR2 SVGAGI. The CDR3 nucleotides read TGTGCCAGCCATGTGGGGCCACCCCTTAACTATGGCTACACCTTC. This codes for CASHVGPPLNYGYTF.

The V and J genes are TRBV7-9 and TRBJ2-1, with 11 bases matching TRBD1. The CDR3 totals 15 residues. V lost 5 bases, J lost 10 bases, and 10 bases stayed unmatched. Germline V CDR1 and CDR2: SEHNR, FQNEAQ (reference sequence). The CDR3 sequence: CASSVGQGAKREQFF. CDR3 nucleotide sequence: TGTGCCAGCAGCGTCGGACAGGGGGCCAAACGAGAGCAGTTCTTC.

The rearrangement links TRBV27 to TRBJ1-3, with 7 nucleotides matching TRBD1. Germline loops: CDR1 MNHEY, CDR2 SMNVEV (reference sequence). V lost 4 bases to trimming and J lost 3 bases; unmatched junction nucleotides: 6. This CDR3 region has 15 residues. CDR3 DNA sequence: TGTGCCAGCAGTTCAGACAGGGATGGTGGAAACACCATATATTTT. Translation: CASSSDRDGGNTIYF.